One TCR beta chain is described in this entry. The sample belongs to a study of blood T cell repertoires in COVID-19. Across the whole study: Donors in the United States, Italy and Spain gave samples during acute or convalescent COVID-19. Sources were T cells, B-cell-depleted T cells, or PBMCs; the material itself was cDNA or gDNA.

As originally analysed: Estimation of nucleated cell counts relied on the amplification of reference gene primers. Repertoires were generated with immunoSEQ multiplex PCR, while TCRdb's copy carries only in-frame clones and drops some. The D gene and trimming were derived from the DNA, and the V and J assignments and clone size from that table. The repertoire holds approximately 72,000 clones, with 75% to 90% as singletons. The CDR3 runs to 16 residues. The germline CDR1 and CDR2 sequences are SGHKS and YYEKEE (reference sequence). The ends lost 0 bases at V and 5 bases at J; junction bases unmatched: 4.

This TCR was recovered from a woman older than 75 with active or convalescent COVID-19. Sequencing input: peripheral blood. J is TRBJ1-4 and V is TRBV5-5; 10 bases match TRBD1. The CDR3 here is CASSLDPGQGNEKLFF. CDR3 DNA: TGTGCCAGCAGCTTGGACCCGGGACAGGGGAATGAAAAACTGTTTTTT.